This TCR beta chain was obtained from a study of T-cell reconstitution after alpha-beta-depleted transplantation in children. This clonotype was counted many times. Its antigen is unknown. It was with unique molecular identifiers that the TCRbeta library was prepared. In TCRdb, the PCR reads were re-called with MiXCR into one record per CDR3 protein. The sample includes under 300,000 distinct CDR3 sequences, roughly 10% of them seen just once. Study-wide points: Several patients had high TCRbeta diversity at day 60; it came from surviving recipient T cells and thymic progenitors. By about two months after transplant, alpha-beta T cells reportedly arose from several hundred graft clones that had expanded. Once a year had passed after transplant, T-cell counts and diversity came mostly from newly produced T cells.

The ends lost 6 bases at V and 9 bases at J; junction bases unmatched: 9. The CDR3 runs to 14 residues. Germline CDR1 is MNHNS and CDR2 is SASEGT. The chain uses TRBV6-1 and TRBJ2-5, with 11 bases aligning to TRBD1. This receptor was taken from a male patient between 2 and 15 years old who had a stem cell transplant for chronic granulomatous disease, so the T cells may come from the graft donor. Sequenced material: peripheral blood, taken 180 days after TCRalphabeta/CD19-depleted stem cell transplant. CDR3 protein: CASRQPGQGGSQYF. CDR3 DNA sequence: TGTGCCAGCAGACAACCGGGACAGGGGGGGTCCCAGTACTTC.